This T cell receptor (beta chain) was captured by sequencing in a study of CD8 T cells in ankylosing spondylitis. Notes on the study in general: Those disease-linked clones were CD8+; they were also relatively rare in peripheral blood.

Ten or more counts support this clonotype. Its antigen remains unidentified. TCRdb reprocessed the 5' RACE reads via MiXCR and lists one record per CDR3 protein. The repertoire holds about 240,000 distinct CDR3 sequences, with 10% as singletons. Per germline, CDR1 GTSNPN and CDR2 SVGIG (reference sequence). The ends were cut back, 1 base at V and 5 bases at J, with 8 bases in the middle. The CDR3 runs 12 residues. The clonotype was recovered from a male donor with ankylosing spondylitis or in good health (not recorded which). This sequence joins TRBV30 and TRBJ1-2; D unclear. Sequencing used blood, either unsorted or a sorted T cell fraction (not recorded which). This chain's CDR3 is CAWSGGLYGYTF. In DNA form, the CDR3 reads TGTGCCTGGAGTGGAGGGTTATATGGCTACACCTTC.